One sample yielded the 26 T cell receptor beta chains listed below, sequenced in a study of Tregs in tolerant kidney transplant recipients. Recipients received nonmyeloablative bone marrow transplants from related graft donors, with transient mixed chimerism. The protocol was immunoSEQ multiplex PCR, while the TCRdb copy is restricted to in-frame clones and leaves out a portion. The listing records tens of thousands of clones. Sequencing used CD4+ T cells from blood (PBMCs), obtained 24 months after the transplant. These receptors were obtained from a human patient who received a combined kidney and bone marrow transplant. Part of the T cell pool may stem from the graft donor.

About this clone: The DNA ends 3 residues before the CDR3 does, and the rest of the CDR3 is filled in from the germline J gene. The rearrangement links TRBV30 to TRBJ2-5; a possible D gene is TRBD2 (5 bases). V shed 5 bases and J shed 4 bases, with 14 bases lying between them. CDR3 size: 13 residues. The V gene's germline CDR1 is GTSNPN and CDR2 SVGIG (reference sequence). The sequenced part of the CDR3 DNA is TGTGCCTGGGAGGGTCGGGGTGGAGAGACC. Residues: CAWEGRGGET. The complete CDR3 sequence is CAWEGRGGETQYF.

About this clone itself: Read data end 3 residues before the CDR3 end; the end is taken from the germline J gene. This chain links TRBV5-1 with TRBJ2-7; D gene uncertain. CDR3 length: 12 amino acids. Trimming took off 4 bases at V and 4 bases at J, with 9 bases between the two ends. Germline-derived CDR1 and CDR2 are SGHRS and YFSETQ. Here the CDR3 reads CASSQTEYEQYF. The DNA read from the CDR3 is TGCGCCAGCAGCCAAACAGAATACGAG.

About this clone: The sequenced fragment ends 3 residues before the CDR3 boundary, so the rest is inferred from the germline J gene. The chain uses TRBV7-3 and TRBJ2-3, with 9 bases aligning to TRBD2. The CDR3 has 13 amino acids. Germline CDR1 reads SGHTA; CDR2 reads FQGTGA. V shed 11 bases and J 2 bases; nucleotides not matched to a gene: 5. CDR3 protein: CASRLAATDTQYF. CDR3 bases read: TGTGCCTCGCGACTAGCGGCCACAGATACG. Full variable domain (missing parts from reference TRBV7-3 and TRBJ2-3): GAGVSQTPSNKVTEKGKYVELRCDPISGHTALYWYRQSLGQGPEFLIYFQGTGAADDSGLPNDRFFAVRPEGSVSTLKIQRTERGDSAVYLCASRLAATDTQYFGPGTRLTVL.

The covered CDR3 bases are TGCGCCAGCAGTAGCGACGGTTCCTACGAG. It codes for CASSSDGSYE. The full CDR3 sequence reads CASSSDGSYEQYF. The chain employs TRBV5-1 and TRBJ2-7, with D maybe TRBD2 (5 bases). The CDR3 end is not reached by the read, which stops 3 residues before it; the germline J gene fills it in. Germline CDR1 SGHRS, CDR2 YFSETQ. This CDR3 spans 13 amino acids. V lost 5 bases to trimming and J lost 1 base, with 10 bases between them. Based on the CDR3 plus reference TRBV5-1 and TRBJ2-7, the full variable domain is KAGVTQTPRYLIKTRGQQVTLSCSPISGHRSVSWYQQTPGQGLQFLFEYFSETQRNKGNFPGRFSGRQFSNSRSEMNVSTLELGDSALYLCASSSDGSYEQYFGPGTRLTVT.

With regard to this clone: Sequencing ends 3 residues short of the CDR3 end; the germline J gene provides the rest. The rearrangement joins TRBV12-3 or TRBV12-4 to TRBJ1-6, with a tentative D call TRBD1 (5 bases). Trimming cost V 5 bases and J 7 bases, with 15 bases left between them. The CDR3 is 15 residues long. This CDR3 reads CASSPPGIENSPLHF. The part of the CDR3 DNA that was read is TGTGCCAGCAGTCCGCCAGGGATTGAAAATTCACCC.

Points on this clone: The CDR3 end is not reached by the read, which stops 3 residues before it; the germline J gene fills it in. The genes are TRBV4-2 and TRBJ2-5; 12 bases fit TRBD2. Per the germline V gene, CDR1 is LGHNA and CDR2 is YNFKEQ. Germline trimming cut 1 base from V and 1 base from J; bases unmatched to any gene: 4. The CDR3 runs to 17 residues. The CDR3 spells CASSQGGTSGFQETQYF. The CDR3 bases that were read are TGTGCCAGCAGCCAAGGGGGGACTAGCGGGTTCCAAGAGACC.

Points on this clone: The CDR3 end is not reached by the read, which stops 3 residues before it; the germline J gene fills it in. The J gene is TRBJ2-5, the V gene TRBV20-1, with 10 bases matching TRBD1. The CDR3 is 15 residues long. V was pared by 3 bases and J by 6 bases, with 10 bases of the junction left unmatched. CDR1 is DFQATT, CDR2 SNEGSKA, per germline (reference sequence). CDR3 DNA, as far as it was read: TGCAGTGCTAGCCCGCTCGGACAGGGGGGCCAGACC. Residues: CSASPLGQGGQT. In full, the CDR3 is CSASPLGQGGQTQYF.

A remark on this clone: From the germline J gene comes the end of the CDR3, since the read stops 3 residues before it. This chain joins TRBV7-6 and TRBJ2-1; D perhaps matches TRBD2 (6 bases). The germline V and J ends were trimmed by 6 bases and 9 bases, with 9 bases remaining between them. The CDR3 loop spans 11 amino acids. Germline V lookup: CDR1 SGHVS, CDR2 FNYEAQ. CDR3 DNA (partial): TGTGCCAGCAGGCGGGGCATTGAG. This sequence encodes CASRRGIE. The full CDR3 protein reads CASRRGIEQFF.

Of note for this clone: The CDR3 is cut off 3 residues early in the read; its end comes from the germline J gene. This chain links TRBV6-1 with TRBJ1-5; 8 positions agree with TRBD1. Unmatched junction bases numbered 14, after V lost 2 bases and J lost 2 bases. Germline CDR1 and CDR2: MNHNS and SASEGT. The length of the CDR3 is 19 residues. The sequenced CDR3 bases are TGTGCCAGCAGTGAATCCTCCGGGACAGGTTGGATCGGCAATCAGCCC. This encodes CASSESSGTGWIGNQP. The CDR3 in its entirety is CASSESSGTGWIGNQPQHF.

Incomplete CDR3 DNA: TGCAGTGCTAGAGGACTAGCGGCCATGAGCTCCTACAATGAG. Encoded protein: CSARGLAAMSSYNE. Given in full, the CDR3 is CSARGLAAMSSYNEQFF. The rearrangement joins TRBV20-1 to TRBJ2-1; the match to TRBD2 covers 9 bases. The sequence runs out 3 residues before the end of the CDR3; the remainder is reconstructed from the germline J gene. Germline values: CDR1 DFQATT, CDR2 SNEGSKA (reference sequence). The ends lost 1 base at V and 0 bases at J; junction bases unmatched: 7. The CDR3 loop spans 17 amino acids.

As to this clone: The DNA ends 3 residues before the CDR3 does, and the rest of the CDR3 is filled in from the germline J gene. V gene TRBV5-1 combines with J gene TRBJ2-5, with 9 bases that match TRBD1. Trimming took 7 bases from V and 2 from J; bases not matched to a gene: 3. The CDR3 has 13 residues. The germline gives CDR1 SGHRS, CDR2 YFSETQ. The CDR3 here is CASGGQGQETQYF. CDR3 DNA (partial): TGCGCCAGCGGAGGACAGGGGCAAGAGACC.

Worth noting for this clone: With the read ending 3 residues before the CDR3 end, the germline J gene is used to fill in that end. The gene calls are TRBV19 and TRBJ2-6, with a tentative D call TRBD1 (5 bases). Germline V CDR1 and CDR2: LNHDA, SQIVND (reference sequence). V gave up 4 bases and J gave up 0 bases, with 16 bases separating them. The CDR3 has 18 amino acids. The CDR3 loop reads CASSTRARVTSGANVLTF. The CDR3 bases that were read are TGTGCCAGTAGTACGAGAGCCAGGGTAACCTCTGGGGCCAACGTC. The variable domain in full, completed from reference TRBV19 and TRBJ2-6, reads DGGITQSPKYLFRKEGQNVTLSCEQNLNHDAMYWYRQDPGQGLRLIYYSQIVNDFQKGDIAEGYSVSREKKESFPLTVTSAQKNPTAFYLCASSTRARVTSGANVLTFGAGSRLTVL.

A word on this clone: The read stops 3 residues short of the end of the CDR3; the missing end is completed from the germline J gene. The chain carries TRBV2 and TRBJ2-3, with D possibly TRBD1 on 6 matching bases. CDR1 and CDR2 (germline): SNHLY, FYNNEI. The ends were cut back, 7 bases at V and 6 bases at J, with 14 bases in the middle. CDR3 length: 13 amino acids. The CDR3 sequence is CASNGQKGDTQYF. The sequenced CDR3 bases are TGTGCCAGCAATGGACAGAAAGGGGATACG.

Of note for this clone: Read coverage stops 3 residues before the CDR3 terminus; the germline J gene supplies the remainder. The chain links TRBV10-2 to TRBJ1-5, with a possible D match to TRBD1 (6 bases). CDR3 length equals 13 residues. CDR1 is WSHSY, CDR2 SAAADI, per germline. Trimming removed 6 bases from V and 4 bases from J, with 10 bases in between. The CDR3 region is CASRRQENQPQHF. CDR3 bases read: TGCGCCAGCAGGCGACAGGAGAATCAGCCC.

Comment on this clone: From the germline J gene comes the end of the CDR3, since the read stops 3 residues before it. This sequence joins TRBV10-3 and TRBJ2-5, with D maybe TRBD1 (6 bases). Germline V gene sequence: CDR1 ENHRY, CDR2 SYGVKD. The CDR3 sequence is 15 residues long. V dropped 0 bases and J dropped 4 bases, with 12 bases sitting between them. The chain's CDR3 is CAISESNSGVETQYF. CDR3 DNA, as far as it was read: TGTGCCATCAGTGAGTCGAATTCAGGGGTAGAGACC.

Details on this clone: The read ends 3 residues before the CDR3 terminus; that terminus is restored from the germline J gene. J is TRBJ2-3 and V is TRBV6-2 or TRBV6-3; 8 bases are a match to TRBD2. With V trimmed by 4 bases and J by 4 bases, 10 bases remained unmatched. CDR3 length: 16 amino acids. Germline CDR1 and CDR2: MNHEY and SVGEGT. CDR3 protein: CASSSPGGVSADTQYF. The CDR3 DNA, read in part, is TGTGCCAGCAGTTCCCCGGGAGGGGTTTCCGCAGATACG.

With respect to this clone: The read ends 3 residues early relative to the CDR3; the germline J gene fills the gap. This sequence joins TRBV30 and TRBJ1-4; D is undetermined. CDR3 length: 12 residues. Germline V gene data show CDR1 as GTSNPN and CDR2 as SVGIG (reference sequence). Trimming stripped 3 bases from V and 10 bases from J, with 12 bases between. The CDR3 DNA, read in part, is TGTGCCTGGAGCCCCAGGTCCGGAAAA. It yields the protein CAWSPRSGK. The full CDR3 protein is CAWSPRSGKLFF.

Concerning this clone itself: The read halts 3 residues ahead of the CDR3 end, with the missing end drawn from the germline J gene. The rearrangement links TRBV7-9 to TRBJ1-1, with no clear D. V was clipped by 0 bases and J by 4 bases, with 12 bases between them. There are 15 residues in the CDR3. CDR1 is SEHNR and CDR2 is FQNEAQ in the germline V gene (reference sequence). The DNA read from the CDR3 is TGTGCCAGCAGCTTAGCGCCAGGCCGCAGCACTGAA. It is translated as CASSLAPGRSTE. The full-length CDR3 reads as CASSLAPGRSTEAFF.

Turning to this clone: The CDR3 goes on 3 residues after the read ends, and that part is filled in from the germline J gene. The chain combines TRBV5-1 with TRBJ2-1, with TRBD2 identical over 7 bases. The junction had 5 bases not matched to a gene; V was cut back by 0 bases and J by 5 bases. The CDR3 length is 15 residues. Germline V lookup: CDR1 SGHRS, CDR2 YFSETQ. The CDR3: CASSLVRERHNEQFF. The sequenced CDR3 bases are TGCGCCAGCAGCTTGGTGCGGGAGAGACACAATGAG.

Note on this clone: Sequencing ends 3 residues short of the CDR3 end; the germline J gene provides the rest. V and J are TRBV2 and TRBJ2-2, with 9 bases matching TRBD2. This CDR3 contains 14 residues. The germline CDR1 and CDR2 sequences are SNHLY and FYNNEI. J gave up 1 base and V 8 bases, and 2 bases lay outside the gene matches. This CDR3 is CASRLAENTGELFF. CDR3 bases read: TGTGCCAGCCGACTAGCGGAGAACACCGGGGAG.

Turning to this clone: Read sequence stops 3 residues before the CDR3 end, and the germline J gene provides the missing end. The chain is built from TRBV7-6 and TRBJ1-2; no clear D. Germline lookup yields CDR1 SGHVS and CDR2 FNYEAQ. The CDR3 extends over 16 amino acids. Trimming shortened V by 1 base and J by 5 bases, and 17 bases separated the two germline ends. The covered CDR3 bases are TGTGCCAGCAGCTTAGGCGGGTTGACCCCATCTTATGGC. Protein sequence: CASSLGGLTPSYG. In full, the CDR3 is CASSLGGLTPSYGYTF. Combining the CDR3 with reference TRBV7-6 and TRBJ1-2 gives the whole variable domain GAGVSQSPRYKVTKRGQDVALRCDPISGHVSLYWYRQALGQGPEFLTYFNYEAQQDKSGLPNDRFSAERPEGSISTLTIQRTEQRDSAMYRCASSLGGLTPSYGYTFGSGTRLTVV.

Note on this clone: The read finishes 3 residues shy of the CDR3 end, and the germline J gene is used to complete it. This chain links TRBV18 with TRBJ2-3, with 9 bases that match TRBD2. CDR3 length: 15 amino acids. Trimming removed 2 bases from V and 0 bases from J; junction bases left unmatched: 0. Looked up from germline, CDR1 is KGHSH and CDR2 is LQKENI. The CDR3 protein is CASSPGLASTDTQYF. The DNA read from the CDR3 is TGTGCCAGCTCACCAGGACTAGCGAGCACAGATACG.

Turning to this clone: The read is 3 residues too short to cover the CDR3 end, so that end is filled in from the germline J gene. J is TRBJ2-3 and V is TRBV5-1; 10 nucleotides agree with TRBD2. The CDR3 is made up of 15 amino acids. V gave up 4 bases and J gave up 5 bases; unmatched junction bases: 7. Germline V gene data show CDR1 as SGHRS and CDR2 as YFSETQ. CDR3 residues: CASSPESGRGDTQYF. Partial CDR3 DNA: TGCGCCAGCAGCCCGGAAAGCGGGAGGGGAGATACG. The full variable domain, its missing parts supplied by reference TRBV5-1 and TRBJ2-3, is KAGVTQTPRYLIKTRGQQVTLSCSPISGHRSVSWYQQTPGQGLQFLFEYFSETQRNKGNFPGRFSGRQFSNSRSEMNVSTLELGDSALYLCASSPESGRGDTQYFGPGTRLTVL.

A remark on this clone: The read ends 3 residues before the CDR3 terminus; that terminus is restored from the germline J gene. This chain connects TRBV6-1 to TRBJ1-5; a possible D gene is TRBD1 (5 bases). In germline, CDR1 is MNHNS, CDR2 SASEGT. V was pared by 3 bases and J by 7 bases, with 19 bases between. The CDR3 sequence is 16 residues long. The sequenced CDR3 bases are TGTGCCAGCAGTGATAGGGTTCCAGGGCTACCCCAGCCC. Translated, it gives CASSDRVPGLPQP. The CDR3, in full, reads CASSDRVPGLPQPQHF.

As concerns this clone: The read halts 3 residues ahead of the CDR3 end, with the missing end drawn from the germline J gene. The chain links TRBV20-1 to TRBJ1-2; D is unresolved. Germline V gives CDR1 DFQATT, CDR2 SNEGSKA (reference sequence). The CDR3 runs 12 residues. Trimming removed 4 bases from V and 4 bases from J, with 10 bases in between. CDR3: CSAKSGTYGYTF. Partial CDR3 DNA: TGCAGTGCTAAATCAGGAACCTATGGC.

The CDR3 reads CASRGLPNEQFF. The DNA read from the CDR3 is TGTGCCAGCAGGGGACTGCCCAATGAG. The gene calls are TRBV28 and TRBJ2-1, with D perhaps matching TRBD2 (6 bases). The read finishes 3 residues shy of the CDR3 end, and the germline J gene is used to complete it. From germline, CDR1 is MDHEN and CDR2 SYDVKM. Trimming took off 6 bases at V and 6 bases at J, with 9 bases between the two ends. The CDR3 consists of 12 residues.